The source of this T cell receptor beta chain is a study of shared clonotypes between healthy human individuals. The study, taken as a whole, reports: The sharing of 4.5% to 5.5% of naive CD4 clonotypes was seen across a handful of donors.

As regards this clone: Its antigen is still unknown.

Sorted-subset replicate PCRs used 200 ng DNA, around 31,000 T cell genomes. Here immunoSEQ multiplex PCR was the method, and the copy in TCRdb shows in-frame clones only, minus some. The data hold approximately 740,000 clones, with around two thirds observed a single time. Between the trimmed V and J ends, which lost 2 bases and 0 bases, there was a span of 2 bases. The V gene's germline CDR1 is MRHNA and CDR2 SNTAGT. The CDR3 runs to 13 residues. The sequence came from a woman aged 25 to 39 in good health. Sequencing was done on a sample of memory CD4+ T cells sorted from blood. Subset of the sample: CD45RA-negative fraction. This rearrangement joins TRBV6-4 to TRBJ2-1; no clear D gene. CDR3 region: CASSDTSYNEQFF. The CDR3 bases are TGTGCCAGCAGTGACACCTCCTACAATGAGCAGTTCTTC.